This T cell receptor (beta chain) was sequenced for a study of T cell repertoires in ileal Crohn's disease (dated by TCRdb to between 2018 and 2020). Turning to the overall study: The median duration of disease was approximately 7.9 years, and at the time of surgery about a third of patients were active smokers. A prospective multicentre cohort supplied the roughly 57 Crohn's disease patients whose TCR repertoires were analysed. The study ran alongside a multicentre cohort designed to identify predictors of early endoscopic recurrence after ileocolonic resection. Roughly half of the patients were given postoperative therapy, with 15 to 20 on anti-TNF agents and about a dozen on thiopurines. Neoterminal ileum biopsies obtained at postoperative colonoscopy were designated as M6 samples. The study sequenced 171 mucosal samples from 57 patients, taken at several locations on the surgical specimen and at postoperative endoscopy. Every patient underwent surgery because of a complication, which was stricturing disease in around 61% of cases and penetrating disease in approximately 40%. A Rutgeerts score higher than i0 was the definition used for endoscopic postoperative recurrence.

The junction shows trimming of 3 bases on V and 2 bases on J, plus 9 bases between the germline ends. Including the terminal cysteine and phenylalanine, the CDR3 comprises 15 residues. CDR3 DNA is the only sequence kept; it has 45 bases, read in frame from the first base. Taken from the germline V gene, the CDR1 and CDR2 loops are SGHRS and YFSETQ. There are a few counts of this clone. The specificity of this receptor is unknown. Per-base quality was not reported, and no clone a single base away is much larger than it. Broader findings and caveats from the paper: Postoperative endoscopy timing varied within the first year after surgery, with a median delay of about 7 months. Compared with CD4 T cells, sorted CD8 T cells held more high-frequency clones, which suggests that the mucosal expansions were mostly CD8. Higher high-frequency clone percentages at surgery were associated with endoscopic recurrence; all patients with clonality above 26.8% (18/57) had recurrence. Mucosal CD4 and CD8 T cells were sorted and sequenced only in a subgroup of patients, the size of which was not stated. A significantly higher proportion of clonal expansions was observed in active smokers at surgery than in non-smokers (about 25% vs 20%, p=0.02).

The sample's time point, from its label and the paper: neoterminal ileum biopsy at postoperative endoscopy, about 6 months after surgery. To be eligible, patients had to be adults with ileal or ileocolonic Crohn's disease and an indication for ileocolonic resection. Whole ileal mucosal biopsies were stored frozen at -80°C before DNA extraction. Genomic DNA was extracted from frozen whole biopsies with a TRizol-based method and quantified on a NanoDrop 2000 spectrophotometer. Around 0.45 micrograms of biopsy DNA per sample were submitted for commercial TCRB immunosequencing. CDR3 regions were amplified from genomic DNA by Adaptive Biotechnology using a two-step, amplification bias-controlled multiplex PCR. Primers for every V and J gene segment were used in the first PCR, and barcodes and Illumina adapters were added in the second PCR. An Illumina instrument was used to sequence the CDR3 libraries. Per the original workflow: The analysis drew on both the pipelines supplied by the vendor and custom analysis of the raw data in R/Bioconductor running R version 3.3.0. Clonality, ranging from 0 to 1, was calculated as the inverse of the normalised Shannon entropy of all productive clones. The repertoire share taken up by the top 100 clones defined high-frequency clones, and only clones that passed a 95% confidence test were kept. The Simpson index measured repertoire diversity, and the Morisita-Horn index measured overlap between samples. TCRdb limited this immuneACCESS table to in-frame rearrangements with V and J called. A share of clones is missing; checked studies link under half to unresolved V genes, and the rest is unexplained. V and J calls plus clone size are reproduced from that table; the DNA served to infer D and trimming. The sample table contains 12,000 or so clones; only one count was recorded for around two thirds of them. Approximately 8.6% of the sample goes to the ten largest clones.

This receptor was obtained from an adult with Crohn's disease. The sample consisted of ileal tissue. This sequence uses TRBV5-1 and TRBJ2-6; TRBD1 might be the D gene, on 5 matching bases. CDR3 region: CASSSQGTGANVLTF. The DNA is as follows: TGCGCCAGCAGCTCCCAGGGAACTGGGGCCAACGTCCTGACTTTC. Outside the CDR3, residues come from the reference TRBV5-1 and TRBJ2-6 proteins, so the full variable domain is: KAGVTQTPRYLIKTRGQQVTLSCSPISGHRSVSWYQQTPGQGLQFLFEYFSETQRNKGNFPGRFSGRQFSNSRSEMNVSTLELGDSALYLCASSSQGTGANVLTFGAGSRLTVL.